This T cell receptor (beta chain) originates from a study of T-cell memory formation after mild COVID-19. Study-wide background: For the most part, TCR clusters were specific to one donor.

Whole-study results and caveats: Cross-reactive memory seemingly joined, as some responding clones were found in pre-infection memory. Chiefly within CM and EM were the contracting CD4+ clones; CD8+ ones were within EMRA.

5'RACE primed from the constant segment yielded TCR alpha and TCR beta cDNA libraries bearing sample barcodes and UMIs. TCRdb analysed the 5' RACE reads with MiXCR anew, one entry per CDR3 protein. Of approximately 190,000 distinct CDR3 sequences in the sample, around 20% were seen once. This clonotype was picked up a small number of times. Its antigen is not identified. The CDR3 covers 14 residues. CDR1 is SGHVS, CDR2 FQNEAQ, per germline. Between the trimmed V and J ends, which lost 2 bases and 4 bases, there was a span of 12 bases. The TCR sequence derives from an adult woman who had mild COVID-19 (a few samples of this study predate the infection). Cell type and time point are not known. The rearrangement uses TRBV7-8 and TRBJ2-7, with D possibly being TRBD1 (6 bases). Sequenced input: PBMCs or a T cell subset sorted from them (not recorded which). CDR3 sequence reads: CASSLSTGPYEQYF. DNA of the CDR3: TGTGCCAGCAGCTTATCAACAGGGCCGTACGAGCAGTACTTC.